This T cell receptor (beta chain) was recorded in a study of cytomegalovirus exposure and HLA in healthy donors. The wider study: The 120 validation repertoires, a later analysis reported, used the same platform as the approximately 670 repertoires from the first cohort.

Whole-study results and caveats: Specific recognition of CMV antigens was confirmed in vitro for a few chains (all CMV-associated). Reported results showed that the classifier diagnosed cytomegalovirus status with high specificity and sensitivity.

Assay used: immunoSEQ multiplex PCR; TCRdb lists only in-frame clones, some missing. The sample has roughly 310,000 clones; approximately 91% are singletons. This clone appeared a few times. As yet, its antigen is unknown. The CDR3 runs 12 residues. Germline values: CDR1 SGHTA, CDR2 FQGNSA. Trimming took 3 bases from V and 4 from J, leaving 7 bases between them. The approximately 120-subject validation cohort, separate from the approximately 630-subject first cohort, included the donors. The J gene is TRBJ2-7, the V gene TRBV7-2; no reliable D call. This sequence originates from a man between 25 and 39 years old in good health and CMV-seronegative. The sequencing sample was made of PBMCs. The CDR3 is CASSFPLYEQYF. CDR3 sequence (DNA): TGTGCCAGCAGCTTCCCCCTTTACGAGCAGTACTTC.